The 14 T cell receptor beta chains below were found in one sample sequenced in a study of shared clonotypes between healthy human individuals. Sequencing used immunoSEQ multiplex PCR; TCRdb keeps in-frame clones, though not all of them. The data show approximately 500,000 clones, around 96% seen once. The specimen sequenced was naive CD4+ T cells sorted from blood. Subset specified: CD45RA+ positively selected. The receptors stem from a woman aged 25 to 39 in good health.

The J gene is TRBJ1-1, the V gene TRBV6-6; 10 bases agree with TRBD1. This CDR3 has 15 residues. V lost 6 bases, J lost 6 bases, and 10 bases stayed unmatched. Per the germline V gene, CDR1 is MNHNY and CDR2 is SVGAGI (reference sequence). Written as DNA, the CDR3 is TGTGCCAGCAGGCCACCGACAGGGGGCGCGGCTGAAGCTTTCTTT. It encodes CASRPPTGGAAEAFF.

The chain uses TRBV6-1 and TRBJ2-2, with 11 positions matching TRBD2. CDR1 and CDR2 (germline): MNHNS, SASEGT. This CDR3 is 16 amino acids long. V shed 4 bases and J 1 base; nucleotides not matched to a gene: 2. CDR3 sequence (DNA): TGTGCCAGCAGTGCCCTAGCGGGGGGGAACACCGGGGAGCTGTTTTTT. Translated: CASSALAGGNTGELFF.

The chain couples TRBV11-2 to TRBJ1-1; TRBD1 might be the D (5 bases). CDR1 SGHAT and CDR2 FQNNGV come from the germline V gene. V dropped 10 bases and J dropped 0 bases, with 24 bases sitting between them. The CDR3 consists of 17 residues. The CDR3 protein is CATSGWVWDPMNTEAFF. The CDR3 coding sequence is TGTGCCACTTCAGGGTGGGTCTGGGACCCAATGAACACTGAAGCTTTCTTT.

This rearrangement joins TRBV4-2 to TRBJ2-7; D might be TRBD2 (6 bases). CDR1 and CDR2 from the germline V gene are LGHNA and YNFKEQ. The CDR3 covers 18 residues. V gave up 1 base and J gave up 4 bases, with 23 bases separating them. The CDR3: CASSQVKDYFGTSYEQYF. The CDR3, as DNA: TGTGCCAGCAGCCAAGTGAAGGACTATTTCGGGACCTCTTACGAGCAGTACTTC.

This clone was picked up one time. In this CDR3 the conserved last residue, phenylalanine or tryptophan, is missing, so a read error is likely. The DNA is omitted, as the CDR3 cannot be located on it reliably, and the CDR3 follows TCRdb's listing. The gene calls are TRBV11-2 and TRBJ1-2. The CDR3 comprises 13 residues, both ends counted. Germline V gives CDR1 SGHAT, CDR2 FQNNGV. CDR3 protein: CASSPHKKNSSPL.

The chain uses TRBV29-1 and TRBJ2-5, with D possibly matching TRBD1 (6 bases). Germline V CDR1 and CDR2: SQVTM, ANQGSEA. The ends were cut back, 6 bases at V and 1 base at J, with 12 bases in the middle. The CDR3 has 13 residues. CDR3 protein: CSVGGQIQETQYF. In DNA form, the CDR3 reads TGCAGCGTCGGCGGACAGATCCAAGAGACCCAGTACTTC.

This clone was picked up a small number of times. The chain uses TRBV9 and TRBJ2-2; D is unclear. The CDR3 has 12 amino acids. Germline lookup yields CDR1 SGDLS and CDR2 YYNGEE. V was trimmed by 0 bases and J by 7 bases, leaving 4 bases between them. The CDR3 DNA is TGTGCCAGCAGCGTAGTAGACGGGGAGCTGTTTTTT. Amino acids: CASSVVDGELFF.

The genes are TRBV19 and TRBJ2-1, with 9 bases identical to TRBD1. V gave up 6 bases and J gave up 8 bases; unmatched junction bases: 8. The CDR3 consists of 14 residues. Per the germline V gene, CDR1 is LNHDA and CDR2 is SQIVND (reference sequence). CDR3 region: CASSRDRVGYEQFF. Written as DNA, the CDR3 is TGTGCCAGTAGCCGGGACAGGGTAGGGTATGAGCAGTTCTTC.

This clone came up once. The V gene is TRBV11-1, the J gene TRBJ2-7; D call uncertain. Germline-derived CDR1 and CDR2 are SGHAT and FQDESV (reference sequence). The CDR3 totals 14 residues. V was pared by 1 base and J by 3 bases, with 10 bases between. The CDR3 is CASSLVQINYEQYF. The CDR3 coding sequence is TGTGCCAGCAGCTTAGTACAGATTAACTACGAGCAGTACTTC.

The chain is built from TRBV5-4 and TRBJ2-7, with 8 positions matching TRBD2. Germline V gene data show CDR1 as SGHNT and CDR2 as YYREEE (reference sequence). The CDR3 consists of 14 residues. Trimming took 4 bases from V and 3 from J; bases not matched to a gene: 6. CDR3 DNA sequence: TGTGCCAGCAGCACAGGACTAGCCAACTACGAGCAGTACTTC. As protein: CASSTGLANYEQYF.

The chain links TRBV18 to TRBJ1-2, with 8 bases identical to TRBD1. After removal of 2 bases from V and 8 bases from J, the junction contained 7 bases not matched to a gene. The CDR3 has 14 residues. CDR1 and CDR2 (germline): KGHSH, LQKENI. The CDR3, as DNA: TGTGCCAGCTCACCAGTGACAGGGGTGGGAGGCTACACCTTC. Protein sequence: CASSPVTGVGGYTF.

V gene TRBV19 combines with J gene TRBJ1-5, with 9 positions matching TRBD1. The CDR3 runs to 16 residues. Losses at the gene ends were 1 base for V and 9 bases for J; bases not matched to a gene: 10. Germline-derived CDR1 and CDR2 are LNHDA and SQIVND (reference sequence). The CDR3 bases are TGTGCCAGTAGTATAGTGGGACAGGGAATCCGTAGGCCCCAGCATTTT. Protein: CASSIVGQGIRRPQHF.

The DNA of the CDR3 is TGCGCCAGCAAAGGAGACTACGAGCAGTACTTC. Encoded protein: CASKGDYEQYF. V usage is TRBV5-1 and J usage is TRBJ2-7; D is unresolved. The V end lost 6 bases, the J end lost 3 bases, and 7 bases lay between the germline ends. This CDR3 contains 11 residues. Germline CDR1 SGHRS, CDR2 YFSETQ.

The chain employs TRBV21-1 and TRBJ2-1; the table's D call, TRBD2, has no DNA check behind it. TRBV21-1 is listed as a pseudogene. This CDR3 contains 20 residues. In DNA, the CDR3 is TGTGCCAGCAGCAAAGTAAGACAGACAAATAGCGGGAGGGTGGAGAATGAGCAGTTCTTC. This translates into CASSKVRQTNSGRVENEQFF.